This T cell receptor beta chain came from a study of blood T cell repertoires in COVID-19. Methods used by the authors: How many nucleated cells were present was estimated from reference gene primer amplification. Method: immunoSEQ multiplex PCR; TCRdb's copy keeps in-frame clones and lacks some. The V and J calls and the clone size are those of that table, but D and trimming were determined from the DNA. Of about 82,000 clones listed, 85% are singletons. This clone was detected only once. This receptor was taken from an older man with active or convalescent COVID-19. Sample: peripheral blood.

The CDR3 DNA reads as TGTGCCAGCAGTAACAGGAATTCTAACTATGGCTACACCTTC. Translating gives CASSNRNSNYGYTF. This chain joins TRBV27 and TRBJ1-2, with D tentatively TRBD1 (5 bases). This CDR3 spans 14 amino acids. Trimming stripped 5 bases from V and 0 bases from J, with 10 bases between. Germline values: CDR1 MNHEY, CDR2 SMNVEV (reference sequence).